What follows are 21 T cell receptor beta chains derived from one specimen sequenced in a study of beta chain features in type 1 diabetes. Since all of the isolated RNA was reverse transcribed, expressed TCRB transcripts were what got sequenced. TCRdb's table, derived via immunoSEQ multiplex PCR, lists solely in-frame clones and lacks some. This table holds hundreds of thousands of clones, about 70% found once. The specimen was naive CD4+ T cells from blood. The source is a man aged 30-40 years in good health.

The chain uses TRBV2 and TRBJ2-7; 13 bases match TRBD2. After removal of 6 bases from V and 4 bases from J, the junction contained 3 bases not matched to a gene. The germline CDR1 and CDR2 sequences are SNHLY and FYNNEI. This CDR3 comprises 14 residues. CDR3 sequence: CASRILAGGYEQYF. The CDR3 DNA follows: TGTGCCAGCAGGATACTAGCGGGAGGGTACGAGCAGTACTTC. The variable domain in full, completed from reference TRBV2 and TRBJ2-7, reads EPEVTQTPSHQVTQMGQEVILRCVPISNHLYFYWYRQILGQKVEFLVSFYNNEISEKSEIFDDQFSVERPDGSNFTLKIRSTKLEDSAMYFCASRILAGGYEQYFGPGTRLTVT.

This clone was observed a handful of times. The chain is built from TRBV7-9 and TRBJ2-1, with 12 bases identical to TRBD2. The length of the CDR3 is 17 residues. Germline CDR1 and CDR2: SEHNR and FQNEAQ (reference sequence). V lost 5 bases, J lost 2 bases, and 7 bases stayed unmatched. The CDR3 sequence: CASSPRTSGDTYNEQFF. The CDR3 DNA reads TGTGCCAGCAGCCCTAGGACTAGCGGGGATACCTACAATGAGCAGTTCTTC.

This clone occurred a few times. The gene calls are TRBV30 and TRBJ2-7; tentatively, D is TRBD1 (6 bases). The germline gives CDR1 GTSNPN, CDR2 SVGIG (reference sequence). V lost 4 bases and J 2 bases, leaving 6 bases between the germline ends. The CDR3 length is 11 residues. DNA of the CDR3: TGTGCCTGGAACAGGGCCTACGAGCAGTACTTC. It encodes CAWNRAYEQYF.

This rearrangement joins TRBV30 to TRBJ1-1; no reliable D call. This CDR3 spans 14 amino acids. CDR1 is GTSNPN, CDR2 SVGIG, per germline (reference sequence). V lost 2 bases and J 0 bases, leaving 10 bases between the germline ends. The CDR3, as DNA: TGTGCCTGGAGTAGGCTAGGTGTGAACACTGAAGCTTTCTTT. Its translation is CAWSRLGVNTEAFF.

V gene TRBV30 combines with J gene TRBJ2-5; D gene ambiguous. Trimming took off 0 bases at V and 2 bases at J, with 16 bases between the two ends. This CDR3 is 16 amino acids long. Germline loops: CDR1 GTSNPN, CDR2 SVGIG (reference sequence). CDR3 coding DNA: TGTGCCTGGAGTGTGGGTGGCGGACGCCAACAAGAGACCCAGTACTTC. Encoded protein: CAWSVGGGRQQETQYF. The full variable domain, its missing parts supplied by reference TRBV30 and TRBJ2-5, is SQTIHQWPATLVQPVGSPLSLECTVEGTSNPNLYWYRQAAGRGLQLLFYSVGIGQISSEVPQNLSASRPQDRQFILSSKKLLLSDSGFYLCAWSVGGGRQQETQYFGPGTRLLVL.

The rearrangement uses TRBV2 and TRBJ1-2; D is ambiguous. Germline V gene sequence: CDR1 SNHLY, CDR2 FYNNEI. Trimming shortened V by 0 bases and J by 6 bases, and 8 bases separated the two germline ends. The CDR3 runs 13 residues. The CDR3 region is CASSEAGNHGYTF. In DNA, the CDR3 is TGTGCCAGCAGTGAAGCAGGGAACCATGGCTACACCTTC. Together with reference TRBV2 and TRBJ1-2, the CDR3 gives the full variable domain: EPEVTQTPSHQVTQMGQEVILRCVPISNHLYFYWYRQILGQKVEFLVSFYNNEISEKSEIFDDQFSVERPDGSNFTLKIRSTKLEDSAMYFCASSEAGNHGYTFGSGTRLTVV.

The chain links TRBV11-2 to TRBJ2-2; D gene uncertain. Trimming shortened V by 4 bases and J by 7 bases, and 13 bases separated the two germline ends. The CDR3 runs 14 residues. Germline assignment: CDR1 SGHAT and CDR2 FQNNGV. DNA for the CDR3: TGTGCCAGCAGCTCTCTGACAAAACACGGGGAGCTGTTTTTT. Its translation: CASSSLTKHGELFF.

This clone was picked up a small number of times. This chain connects TRBV13 to TRBJ2-1; D might be TRBD1 (6 bases). The V gene's germline CDR1 is PRHDT and CDR2 FYEKMQ (reference sequence). Trimming took off 9 bases at V and 2 bases at J, with 14 bases between the two ends. This CDR3 comprises 14 residues. Here the CDR3 reads CASVMTGAYNEQFF. The CDR3 DNA follows: TGTGCCAGTGTGATGACAGGCGCCTACAATGAGCAGTTCTTC.

The genes are TRBV4-1 and TRBJ2-5; D gene uncertain. With 0 bases removed from V and 5 bases from J, the gap between germline ends came to 10 bases. CDR3 length: 14 residues. Germline V gives CDR1 MGHRA, CDR2 YSYEKL. CDR3 region: CASSQEIAGETQYF. The DNA of the CDR3 is TGCGCCAGCAGCCAAGAAATAGCCGGTGAGACCCAGTACTTC.

The CDR3 DNA reads TGCAGCGTTGTAGAAAAGAACACTGAAGCTTTCTTT. Translation: CSVVEKNTEAFF. The chain links TRBV29-1 to TRBJ1-1; D is unresolved. Germline V CDR1 and CDR2: SQVTM, ANQGSEA. The ends were cut back, 4 bases at V and 1 base at J, with 7 bases in the middle. CDR3 size: 12 residues.

The chain recombines TRBV18 with TRBJ2-2; 7 bases map to TRBD2. The CDR3 is made up of 17 amino acids. The germline V gene has CDR1 KGHSH and CDR2 LQKENI. V lost 2 bases to trimming and J lost 4 bases; unmatched junction nucleotides: 10. Here the CDR3 DNA reads TGTGCCAGCTCACCAATTGCGCTAGCGGACCCCACCGGGGAGCTGTTTTTT. This sequence encodes CASSPIALADPTGELFF.

This clone was seen a few times. The CDR3 DNA reads as TGTGCCAGCAGTTACTCTGGGACAGGGTGGTACGAGCAGTACTTC. Protein: CASSYSGTGWYEQYF. This rearrangement joins TRBV6-5 to TRBJ2-7; 9 nucleotides line up with TRBD1. The CDR3 consists of 15 residues. The V gene end was trimmed by 0 bases and the J gene end by 4 bases; junction bases not matched to a gene: 4. Germline V gives CDR1 MNHEY, CDR2 SVGAGI.

The rearrangement uses TRBV30 and TRBJ2-7, with a weak D call TRBD2 (5 bases). The CDR3 covers 13 residues. With 2 bases removed from V and 7 bases from J, the gap between germline ends came to 15 bases. The germline gives CDR1 GTSNPN, CDR2 SVGIG (reference sequence). The DNA for the CDR3 is TGTGCCTGGAGTCCGGACTCCTTGGCTGAGCAGTACTTC. Translating gives CAWSPDSLAEQYF.

The rearrangement uses TRBV5-6 and TRBJ2-2; D may be TRBD1 (6 bases). The CDR3 contains 15 residues. The germline CDR1 and CDR2 sequences are SGHDT and YYEEEE. V lost 5 bases and J 3 bases, leaving 14 bases between the germline ends. The CDR3 protein is CASRGTDRHTGELFF. CDR3 nucleotide sequence: TGTGCCAGCAGGGGGACCGACAGGCACACCGGGGAGCTGTTTTTT.

The CDR3, as DNA: TGCGCCAGCAGCCCGGGACTCCAAAGTGGCGAGCAGTACTTC. Its translation: CASSPGLQSGEQYF. V and J are TRBV5-1 and TRBJ2-7, with a possible D match to TRBD2 (6 bases). Germline V CDR1 and CDR2: SGHRS, YFSETQ. V dropped 4 bases and J dropped 6 bases, with 17 bases sitting between them. There are 14 residues in the CDR3.

CDR3 region: CASSLAVWETQYF. CDR3 in DNA: TGTGCCAGCAGCTTAGCTGTGTGGGAGACCCAGTACTTC. The rearrangement links TRBV7-9 to TRBJ2-5; D is unclear. V lost 0 bases and J 5 bases, leaving 7 bases between the germline ends. The germline CDR1 and CDR2 sequences are SEHNR and FQNEAQ (reference sequence). This CDR3 is 13 amino acids long.

The DNA of the CDR3 is TGCACCAGCAAAGGCGGCCCCGGGAGCTTCTACAATGAGCAGTTCTTC. Translating it yields CTSKGGPGSFYNEQFF. J is TRBJ2-1 and V is TRBV1; the table's D call, TRBD2, has no DNA check behind it. TRBV1 is marked as a pseudogene. The CDR3 totals 16 residues.

The chain couples TRBV10-3 to TRBJ2-3; the match to TRBD2 covers 13 bases. Germline CDR1 is ENHRY and CDR2 is SYGVKD. V shed 3 bases, J shed 5 bases, and the junction held 5 bases outside the gene matches. The CDR3 has 16 residues. In DNA, the CDR3 is TGTGCCATCAGTGATGGACTAGCGGGAGTATTAGATACGCAGTATTTT. Its protein product is CAISDGLAGVLDTQYF.

DNA of the CDR3: TGTGCCAGCAGCGTTTACAGGGGCAATCAGCCCCAGCATTTT. Translated: CASSVYRGNQPQHF. V and J are TRBV6-5 and TRBJ1-5; D might be TRBD1 (6 bases). The V gene's germline CDR1 is MNHEY and CDR2 SVGAGI. This CDR3 contains 14 residues. V was trimmed by 6 bases and J by 2 bases, leaving 11 bases between them.

To note about this clone: This sample includes further DNA sequences coding for the same CDR3. This chain uses TRBV20-1 with TRBJ1-1, with D uncertain. V shed 1 base and J shed 4 bases, with 1 base lying between them. The CDR3 has 10 amino acids. Per germline, CDR1 DFQATT and CDR2 SNEGSKA (reference sequence). DNA for the CDR3: TGCAGTGCTAGAGGCACTGAAGCTTTCTTT. This sequence encodes CSARGTEAFF.

The V call is TRBV30, the J call TRBJ1-2; D gene unclear. CDR1 is GTSNPN and CDR2 is SVGIG in the germline V gene (reference sequence). V dropped 2 bases and J dropped 4 bases, with 14 bases sitting between them. The CDR3 totals 14 residues. CDR3 loop: CAWSPSVTGYGYTF. CDR3 bases: TGTGCCTGGAGTCCATCAGTAACTGGCTATGGCTACACCTTC.